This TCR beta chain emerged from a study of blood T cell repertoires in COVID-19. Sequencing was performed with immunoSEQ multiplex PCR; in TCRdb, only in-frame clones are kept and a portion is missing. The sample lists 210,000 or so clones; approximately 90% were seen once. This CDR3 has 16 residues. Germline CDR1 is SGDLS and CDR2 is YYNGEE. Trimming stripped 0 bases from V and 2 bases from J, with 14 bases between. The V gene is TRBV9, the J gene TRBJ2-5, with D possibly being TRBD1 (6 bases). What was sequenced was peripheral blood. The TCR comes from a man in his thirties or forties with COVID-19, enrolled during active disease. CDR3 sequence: CASSVEEDRAQETQYF. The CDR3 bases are TGTGCCAGCAGCGTAGAGGAGGACAGAGCACAAGAGACCCAGTACTTC.